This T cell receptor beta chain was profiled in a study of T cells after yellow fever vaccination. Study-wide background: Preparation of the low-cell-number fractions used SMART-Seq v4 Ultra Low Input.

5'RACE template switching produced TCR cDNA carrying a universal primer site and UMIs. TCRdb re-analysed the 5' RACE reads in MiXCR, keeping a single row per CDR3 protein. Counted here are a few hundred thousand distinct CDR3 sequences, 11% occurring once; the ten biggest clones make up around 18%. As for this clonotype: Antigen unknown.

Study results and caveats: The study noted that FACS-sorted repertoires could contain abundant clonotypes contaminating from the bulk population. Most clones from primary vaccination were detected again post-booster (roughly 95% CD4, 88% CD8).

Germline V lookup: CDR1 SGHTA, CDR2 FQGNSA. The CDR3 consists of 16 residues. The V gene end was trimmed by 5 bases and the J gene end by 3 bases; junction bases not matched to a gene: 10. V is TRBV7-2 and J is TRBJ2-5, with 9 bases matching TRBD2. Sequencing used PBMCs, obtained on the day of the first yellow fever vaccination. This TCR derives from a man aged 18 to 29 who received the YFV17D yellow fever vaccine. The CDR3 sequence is CASSPIWIAGEETQYF. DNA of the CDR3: TGTGCCAGCAGCCCTATCTGGATAGCGGGGGAAGAGACCCAGTACTTC.